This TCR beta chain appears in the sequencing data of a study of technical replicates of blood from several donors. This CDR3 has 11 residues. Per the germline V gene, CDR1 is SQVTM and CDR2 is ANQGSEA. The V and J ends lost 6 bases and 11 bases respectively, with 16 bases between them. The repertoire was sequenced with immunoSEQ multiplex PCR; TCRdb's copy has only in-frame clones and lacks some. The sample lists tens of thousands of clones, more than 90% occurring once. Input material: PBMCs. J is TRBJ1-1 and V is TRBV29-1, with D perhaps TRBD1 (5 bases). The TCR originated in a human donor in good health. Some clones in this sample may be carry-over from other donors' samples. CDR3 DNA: TGCAGCGTCCCATTGGGGGGTAGGGCTTTCTTT. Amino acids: CSVPLGGRAFF.